The rows below give T cell receptor beta chains drawn from one sample of a study of T-cell reconstitution after alpha-beta-depleted transplantation in children. TCRdb reprocessed the PCR reads via MiXCR and lists one record per CDR3 protein. Of a few hundred thousand distinct CDR3 sequences in the sample, roughly 30% were seen once. The input for sequencing was PBMCs, taken before TCRalphabeta/CD19-depleted stem cell transplant. These receptors came from a boy under two years old with Wiskott-Aldrich syndrome, due to receive a stem cell transplant. CDR3s include the opening cysteine and the closing phenylalanine or tryptophan.

TRBV4-1 | CASSQREGVYEQYF
TRBV10-3 | CAISESRLPLYNEQFF
TRBV29-1 | CSVEGRTGGTTPYEQYF
TRBV29-1 | CSGGRTDTQYF
TRBV5-1 | CASSGGFGTDTQYF
TRBV29-1 | CSVVLATDTQYF
TRBV5-1 | CASSRDYSTQYF
TRBV6-1 | CASMPRGPTYEQYF
TRBV7-9 | CASSISGTWETQYF
TRBV5-1 | CASSSGASGTDEQYF
TRBV19 | CASKKGANQETQYF
TRBV20-1 | CSAAVGTGGETQYF
TRBV7-2 | CASSPYAGGEQPQHF
TRBV5-8 | CASSFFYGYTF
TRBV6-5 | CASSYSGTGGKGYTF
TRBV28 | CATGLSSQPQHF
TRBV29-1 | CSVAFRGETQYF
TRBV29-1 | CSVRLTGAPNEQFF
TRBV7-2 | CASSLDGRTDVYEQYF
TRBV20-1 | CSATDEQYF
TRBV5-1 | CASSSAQLNLHNEQFF
TRBV20-1 | CSASKSDRPMWAFF
TRBV7-9 | CASSLVAGNEQYF
TRBV12-3/TRBV12-4 | CASSLMAGGLPYEQYF
TRBV20-1 | CSVSGGNYNEQFF
TRBV5-1 | CASSPGTGGPDTQYF
TRBV10-3 | CANRRTGEETQYF
TRBV5-1 | CASSLIPDQPQHF
TRBV6-5 | CASRQTGGFLYGYTF
TRBV12-3/TRBV12-4 | CASMLAGGHETQYF
TRBV2 | CASLPPRGQGETEAFF
TRBV27 | CASSIGTYTGELFF
TRBV12-3/TRBV12-4 | CASSDGPTGELFF
TRBV6-1 | CASSQRQPRGEKLFF
TRBV6-2/TRBV6-3 | CASSYAGQGHQPQHF
TRBV29-1 | CSVGRLMGEQFF
TRBV7-2 | CASSQDNEQFF
TRBV4-1 | CASSLRLAGAGYEQYF
TRBV5-1 | CASSLAGGQQNIQYF
TRBV7-3 | CASSSTGTVGSPLHF
TRBV10-3 | CAISEFSGLVYEQYF
TRBV5-6 | CASSLPGQGNNEQFF
TRBV28 | CASGLPGLGQETQYF
TRBV5-1 | CASSFVAGATNEQFF
TRBV7-2 | CASSLVAGAGEQYF
TRBV20-1 | CSAASGTSPLHGYF
TRBV5-1 | CASSSRAKETQYF
TRBV20-1 | CSARVWDRNNEQFF
TRBV5-1 | CASSQLPGLNEQFF
TRBV5-1 | CASSLEGGEQFF
TRBV5-1 | CASNQDWGRNEQFF
TRBV24-1 | CATSDPRTSGRDNEQFF
TRBV5-1 | CASSARGYNEQFF
TRBV29-1 | CSVAQPAGGGDEQYF
TRBV5-1 | CASSFGTAQETQYF
TRBV5-1 | CASSFDGYEQYF
TRBV20-1 | CSASFWVEKEQYF
TRBV20-1 | CSAKSGSNQPQHF
TRBV5-1 | CASSLRASGSHDEQFF
TRBV29-1 | CSANEGDYPKETQYF